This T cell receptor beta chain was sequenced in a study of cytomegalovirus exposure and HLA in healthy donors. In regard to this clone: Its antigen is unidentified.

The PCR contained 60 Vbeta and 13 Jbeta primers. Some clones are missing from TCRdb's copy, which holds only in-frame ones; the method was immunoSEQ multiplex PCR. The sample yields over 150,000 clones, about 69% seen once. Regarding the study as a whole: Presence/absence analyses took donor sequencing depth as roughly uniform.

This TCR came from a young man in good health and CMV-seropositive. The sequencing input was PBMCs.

Written as DNA, the CDR3 is TGTGCTAGTGGTCGAAACAGGGGGTTGACGTTTAACTATGGCTACACCTTC. The encoded protein is CASGRNRGLTFNYGYTF. This chain connects TRBV12-5 to TRBJ1-2; 8 positions match TRBD1. J was trimmed by 1 base and V by 5 bases; bases with no gene match: 12. Germline-derived CDR1 and CDR2 are LGHNT and FRNRAP. The CDR3 runs 17 residues.